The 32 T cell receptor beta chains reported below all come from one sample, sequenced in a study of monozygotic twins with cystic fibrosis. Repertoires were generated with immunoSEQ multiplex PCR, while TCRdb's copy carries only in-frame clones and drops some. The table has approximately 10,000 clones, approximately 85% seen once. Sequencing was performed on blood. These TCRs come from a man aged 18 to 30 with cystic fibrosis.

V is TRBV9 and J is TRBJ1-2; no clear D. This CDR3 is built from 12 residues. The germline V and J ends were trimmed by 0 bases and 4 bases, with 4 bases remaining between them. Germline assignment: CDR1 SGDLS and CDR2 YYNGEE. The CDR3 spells CASSVGGYGYTF. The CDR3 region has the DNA TGTGCCAGCAGCGTAGGCGGCTATGGCTACACCTTC.

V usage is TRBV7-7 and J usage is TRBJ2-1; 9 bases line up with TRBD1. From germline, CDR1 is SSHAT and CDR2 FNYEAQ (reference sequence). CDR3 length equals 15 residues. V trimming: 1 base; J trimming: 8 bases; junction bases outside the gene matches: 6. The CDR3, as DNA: TGTGCCAGCAGCTTAGTATTGGACAGGGGTTATGAGCAGTTCTTC. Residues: CASSLVLDRGYEQFF.

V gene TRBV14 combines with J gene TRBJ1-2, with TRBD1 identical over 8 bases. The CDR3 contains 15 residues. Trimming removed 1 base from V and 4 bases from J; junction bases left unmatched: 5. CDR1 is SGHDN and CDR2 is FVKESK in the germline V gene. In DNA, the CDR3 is TGTGCCAGCAGCCAAGGCAGGGGGCGGAGCTATGGCTACACCTTC. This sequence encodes CASSQGRGRSYGYTF.

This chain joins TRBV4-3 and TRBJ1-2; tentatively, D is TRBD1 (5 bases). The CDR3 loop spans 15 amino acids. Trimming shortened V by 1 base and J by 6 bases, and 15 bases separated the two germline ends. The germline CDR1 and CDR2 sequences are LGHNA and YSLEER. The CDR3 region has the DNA TGCGCCAGCAGCCAAGGCGGGTTGGTGGGGGATGGCTACACCTTC. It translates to CASSQGGLVGDGYTF.

The CDR3 DNA reads TGTGCCAGCAGTTTAGTCTTGTTGGCAGGCCACTCTGGGGCCAACGTCCTGACTTTC. As protein: CASSLVLLAGHSGANVLTF. The rearrangement joins TRBV27 to TRBJ2-6; D ambiguous. The length of the CDR3 is 19 residues. Trimming shortened V by 2 bases and J by 0 bases, and 17 bases separated the two germline ends. The germline gives CDR1 MNHEY, CDR2 SMNVEV (reference sequence).

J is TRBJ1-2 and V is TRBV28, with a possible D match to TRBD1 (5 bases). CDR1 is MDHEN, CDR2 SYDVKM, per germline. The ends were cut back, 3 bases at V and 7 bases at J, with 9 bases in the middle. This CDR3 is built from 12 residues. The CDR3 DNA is TGTGCCAGCAGTTTGCGAAGGGGTGGCTACACCTTC. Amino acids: CASSLRRGGYTF.

CDR3 loop: CASSQDFETQTGSYNEQFF. The CDR3 DNA follows: TGTGCCAGCAGCCAAGATTTTGAGACCCAGACGGGCTCCTACAATGAGCAGTTCTTC. The rearrangement links TRBV4-2 to TRBJ2-1; D unclear. In germline, CDR1 is LGHNA, CDR2 YNFKEQ. V lost 0 bases, J lost 0 bases, and 18 bases lay in between. CDR3 size: 19 residues.

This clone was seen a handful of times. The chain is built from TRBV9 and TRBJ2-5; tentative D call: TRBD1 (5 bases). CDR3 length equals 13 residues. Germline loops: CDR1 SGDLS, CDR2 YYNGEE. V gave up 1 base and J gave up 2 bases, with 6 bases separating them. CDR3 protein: CASSVSGQETQYF. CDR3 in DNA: TGTGCCAGCAGCGTATCAGGGCAAGAGACCCAGTACTTC. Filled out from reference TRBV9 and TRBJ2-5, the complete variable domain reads DSGVTQTPKHLITATGQRVTLRCSPRSGDLSVYWYQQSLDQGLQFLIQYYNGEERAKGNILERFSAQQFPDLHSELNLSSLELGDSALYFCASSVSGQETQYFGPGTRLLVL.

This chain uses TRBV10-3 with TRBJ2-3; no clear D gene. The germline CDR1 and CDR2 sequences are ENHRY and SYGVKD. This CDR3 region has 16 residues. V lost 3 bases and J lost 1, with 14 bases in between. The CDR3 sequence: CAISDRIARGTDTQYF. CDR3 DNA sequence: TGTGCCATCAGTGACCGGATAGCTCGGGGCACAGATACGCAGTATTTT.

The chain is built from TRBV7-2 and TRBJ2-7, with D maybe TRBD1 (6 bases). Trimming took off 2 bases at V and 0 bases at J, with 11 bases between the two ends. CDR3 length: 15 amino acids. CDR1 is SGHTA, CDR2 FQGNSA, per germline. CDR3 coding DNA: TGTGCCAGCAGCTTACGGGTGGGGGCCTCCTACGAGCAGTACTTC. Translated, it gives CASSLRVGASYEQYF.

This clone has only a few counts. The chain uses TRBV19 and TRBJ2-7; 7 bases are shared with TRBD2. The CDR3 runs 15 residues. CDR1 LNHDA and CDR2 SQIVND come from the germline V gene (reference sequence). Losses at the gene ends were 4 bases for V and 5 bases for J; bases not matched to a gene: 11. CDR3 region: CASSRPEAGKHEQYF. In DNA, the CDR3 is TGTGCCAGTAGTAGACCCGAAGCGGGAAAGCACGAGCAGTACTTC.

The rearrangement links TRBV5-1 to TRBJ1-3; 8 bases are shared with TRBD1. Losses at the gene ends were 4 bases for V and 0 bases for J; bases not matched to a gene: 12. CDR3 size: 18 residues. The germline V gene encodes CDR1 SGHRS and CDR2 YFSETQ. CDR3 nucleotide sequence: TGCGCCAGCAGCCCAACCCCGGGACAGGAACTCTCTGGAAACACCATATATTTT. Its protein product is CASSPTPGQELSGNTIYF.

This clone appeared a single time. The CDR3 DNA sequence: TGTGCCAGCAGTCCCCTCGACATTCTGCGCTATGGCTACACCTTC. It is translated as CASSPLDILRYGYTF. The chain links TRBV27 to TRBJ1-2, with D hard to call. The CDR3 is 15 amino acids. CDR1 and CDR2 from the germline V gene are MNHEY and SMNVEV (reference sequence). Trimming took 5 bases from V and 4 from J, leaving 17 bases between them.

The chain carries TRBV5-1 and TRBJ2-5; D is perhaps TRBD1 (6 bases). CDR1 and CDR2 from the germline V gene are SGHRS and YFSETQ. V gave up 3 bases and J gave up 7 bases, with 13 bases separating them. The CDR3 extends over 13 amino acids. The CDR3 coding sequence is TGCGCCAGCAGCTCGCATCAACAGGGGACCCAGTACTTC. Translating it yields CASSSHQQGTQYF.

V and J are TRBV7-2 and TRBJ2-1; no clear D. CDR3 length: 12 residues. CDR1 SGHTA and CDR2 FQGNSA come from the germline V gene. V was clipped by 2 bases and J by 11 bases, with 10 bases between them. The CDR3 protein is CASSLKSQKQFF. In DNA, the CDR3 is TGTGCCAGCAGCTTAAAAAGCCAGAAGCAGTTCTTC.

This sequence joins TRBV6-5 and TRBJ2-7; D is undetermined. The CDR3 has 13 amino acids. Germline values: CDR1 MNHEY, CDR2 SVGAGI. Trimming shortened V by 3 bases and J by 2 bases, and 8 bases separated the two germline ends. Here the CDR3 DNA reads TGTGCCAGCAGTTATAGTAGGGCCTACGAGCAGTACTTC. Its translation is CASSYSRAYEQYF.

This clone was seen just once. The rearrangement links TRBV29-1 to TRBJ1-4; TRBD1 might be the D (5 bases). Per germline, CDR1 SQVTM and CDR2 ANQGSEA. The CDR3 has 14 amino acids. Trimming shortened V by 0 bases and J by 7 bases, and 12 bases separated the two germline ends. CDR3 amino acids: CSVEERQGGEKLFF. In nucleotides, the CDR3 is TGCAGCGTTGAAGAAAGGCAGGGAGGTGAAAAACTGTTTTTT.

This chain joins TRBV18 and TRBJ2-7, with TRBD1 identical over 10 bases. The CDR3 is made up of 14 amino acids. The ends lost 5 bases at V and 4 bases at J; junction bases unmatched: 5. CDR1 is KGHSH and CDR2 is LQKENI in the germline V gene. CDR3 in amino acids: CASSAGTGAYEQYF. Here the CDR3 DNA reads TGTGCCAGCTCAGCCGGGACAGGGGCATACGAGCAGTACTTC. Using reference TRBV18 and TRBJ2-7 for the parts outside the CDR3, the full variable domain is NAGVMQNPRHLVRRRGQEARLRCSPMKGHSHVYWYRQLPEEGLKFMVYLQKENIIDESGMPKERFSAEFPKEGPSILRIQQVVRGDSAAYFCASSAGTGAYEQYFGPGTRLTVT.

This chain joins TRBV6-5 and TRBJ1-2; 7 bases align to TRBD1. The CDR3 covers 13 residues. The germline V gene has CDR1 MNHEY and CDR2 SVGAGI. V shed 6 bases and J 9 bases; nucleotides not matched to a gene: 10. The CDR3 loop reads CASRRAQGGSYTF. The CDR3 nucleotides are TGTGCCAGCAGGAGGGCCCAGGGGGGGAGCTACACCTTC.

CDR3 sequence: CASTSRSGEGDEQYF. CDR3 sequence (DNA): TGTGCCAGTACCTCCAGGTCGGGTGAGGGCGACGAGCAGTACTTC. The rearrangement uses TRBV19 and TRBJ2-7, with TRBD2 as a possible D gene (5 bases). Trimming left V 7 bases short and J 5 bases short, with 21 bases between. CDR3 length: 15 amino acids. In germline, CDR1 is LNHDA, CDR2 SQIVND (reference sequence).

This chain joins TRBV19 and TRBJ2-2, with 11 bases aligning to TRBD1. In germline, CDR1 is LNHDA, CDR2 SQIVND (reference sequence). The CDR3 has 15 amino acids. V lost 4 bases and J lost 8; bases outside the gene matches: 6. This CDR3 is CASSTGQGAPGELFF. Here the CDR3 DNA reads TGTGCCAGTAGTACAGGACAGGGGGCGCCTGGGGAGCTGTTTTTT.

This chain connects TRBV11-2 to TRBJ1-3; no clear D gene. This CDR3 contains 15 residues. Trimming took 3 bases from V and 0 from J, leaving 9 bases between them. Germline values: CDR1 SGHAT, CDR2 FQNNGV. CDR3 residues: CASSFRDFSGNTIYF. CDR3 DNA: TGTGCCAGCAGCTTTCGGGATTTCTCTGGAAACACCATATATTTT.

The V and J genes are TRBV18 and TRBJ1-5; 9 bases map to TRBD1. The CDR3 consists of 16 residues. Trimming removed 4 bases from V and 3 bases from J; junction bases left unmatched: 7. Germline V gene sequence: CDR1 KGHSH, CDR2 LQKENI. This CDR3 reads CASSHMGQGANQPQHF. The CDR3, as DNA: TGTGCCAGCTCACACATGGGACAGGGTGCCAATCAGCCCCAGCATTTT.

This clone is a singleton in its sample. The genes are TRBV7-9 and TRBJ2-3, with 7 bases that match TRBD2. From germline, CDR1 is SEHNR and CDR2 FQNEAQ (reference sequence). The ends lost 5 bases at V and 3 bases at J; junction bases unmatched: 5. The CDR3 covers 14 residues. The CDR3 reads CASSAGDGTDTQYF. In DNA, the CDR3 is TGTGCCAGCAGCGCGGGAGATGGTACAGATACGCAGTATTTT.

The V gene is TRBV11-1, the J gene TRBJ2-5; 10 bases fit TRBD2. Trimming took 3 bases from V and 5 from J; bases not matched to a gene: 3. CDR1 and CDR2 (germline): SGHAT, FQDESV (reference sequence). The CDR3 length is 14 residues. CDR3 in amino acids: CASSLGSGGETQYF. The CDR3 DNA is TGTGCCAGCAGCTTGGGTAGCGGGGGGGAGACCCAGTACTTC.

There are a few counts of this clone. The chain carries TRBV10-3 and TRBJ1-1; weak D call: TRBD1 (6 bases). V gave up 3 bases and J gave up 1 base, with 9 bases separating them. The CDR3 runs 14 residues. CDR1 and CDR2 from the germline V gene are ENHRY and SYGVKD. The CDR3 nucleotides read TGTGCCATCAGTGAAGACAGGAAGAACACTGAAGCTTTCTTT. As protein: CAISEDRKNTEAFF.

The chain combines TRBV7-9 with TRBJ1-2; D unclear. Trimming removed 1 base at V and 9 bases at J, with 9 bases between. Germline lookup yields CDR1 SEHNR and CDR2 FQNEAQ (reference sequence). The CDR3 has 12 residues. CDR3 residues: CASSLDGRSYTF. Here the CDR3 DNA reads TGTGCCAGCAGCTTAGACGGACGGAGCTACACCTTC.

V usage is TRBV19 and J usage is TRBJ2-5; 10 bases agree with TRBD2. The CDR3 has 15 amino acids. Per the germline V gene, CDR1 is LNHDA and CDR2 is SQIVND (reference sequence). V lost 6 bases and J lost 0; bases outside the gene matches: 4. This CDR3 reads CASRILAGNQETQYF. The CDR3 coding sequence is TGTGCCAGTAGAATACTAGCGGGGAACCAAGAGACCCAGTACTTC. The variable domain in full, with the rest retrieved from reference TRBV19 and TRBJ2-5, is DGGITQSPKYLFRKEGQNVTLSCEQNLNHDAMYWYRQDPGQGLRLIYYSQIVNDFQKGDIAEGYSVSREKKESFPLTVTSAQKNPTAFYLCASRILAGNQETQYFGPGTRLLVL.

The CDR3, as DNA: TGTGCCAGCAGGGAGATTAGCAATCAGCCCCAGCATTTT. Its translation: CASREISNQPQHF. The genes are TRBV2 and TRBJ1-5; D is undetermined. Germline-derived CDR1 and CDR2 are SNHLY and FYNNEI. The V and J ends lost 6 bases and 0 bases respectively, with 6 bases between them. The CDR3 length is 13 residues.

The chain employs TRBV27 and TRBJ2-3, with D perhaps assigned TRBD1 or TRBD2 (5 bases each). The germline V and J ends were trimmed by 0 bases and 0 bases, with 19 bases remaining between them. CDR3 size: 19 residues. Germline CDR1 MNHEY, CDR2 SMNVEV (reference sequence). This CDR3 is CASSLSGALWGSSTDTQYF. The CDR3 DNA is TGTGCCAGCAGTTTATCCGGGGCGCTATGGGGGTCTAGCACAGATACGCAGTATTTT.

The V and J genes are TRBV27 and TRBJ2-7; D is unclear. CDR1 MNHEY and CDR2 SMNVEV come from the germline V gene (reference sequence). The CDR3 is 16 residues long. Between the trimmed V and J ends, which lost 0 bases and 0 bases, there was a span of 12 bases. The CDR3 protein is CASSLSMALSSYEQYF. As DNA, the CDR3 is TGTGCCAGCAGTTTATCGATGGCCTTATCCTCCTACGAGCAGTACTTC.

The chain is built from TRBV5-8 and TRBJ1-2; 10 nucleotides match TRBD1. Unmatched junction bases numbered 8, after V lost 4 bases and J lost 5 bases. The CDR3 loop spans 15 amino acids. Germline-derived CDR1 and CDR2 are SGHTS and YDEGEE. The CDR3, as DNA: TGTGCCAGCAGCCGAATGACAGGGGGCTTTTATGGCTACACCTTC. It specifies CASSRMTGGFYGYTF.